This T cell receptor beta chain was captured in a study of vaccination and CD4 T cells after COVID-19. Study in general: Of the convalescent patients, who were SARS-CoV-2 positive by nasal swab PCR, fewer than ten had mild and one severe disease. There were six male and four female convalescents, and two of them were Hispanic.

The Oncomine TCR Beta short-read assay was applied to DNA of cultured CD4+ T cells. TCRdb ran MiXCR on the PCR reads and lists one entry per CDR3 protein. The table includes more than 10,000 distinct CDR3 sequences, 52% detected once. This CDR3 has 15 residues. V was clipped by 5 bases and J by 2 bases; unmatched bases: 6. CDR1 and CDR2 from the germline V gene are LNHNV and YYDKDF (reference sequence). This clonotype was counted between two and nine times. Its antigen is undetermined. Overall study findings and caveats: Post-vaccination, and not before, a median 86.3% of reactive clones appeared in convalescent patients.

The treatment was: roughly 11-day PBMC culture with coronavirus spike peptide pools or control peptides (ViraFEST assay). The culture of around 2.2 million PBMCs per well included approximately 10 IU/ml IL-2 and roughly 10 ug/ml peptide pools. The V gene is TRBV15, the J gene TRBJ2-7; TRBD1 aligns across 10 bases. The source of this sequence is a human donor who had recovered from COVID-19. Sample: CD4+ T cells from blood, cultured in vitro. The CDR3 region has the DNA TGTGCCACCAGCCTCGACAGGGGGCCCCCCTACGAGCAGTACTTC. As protein: CATSLDRGPPYEQYF.